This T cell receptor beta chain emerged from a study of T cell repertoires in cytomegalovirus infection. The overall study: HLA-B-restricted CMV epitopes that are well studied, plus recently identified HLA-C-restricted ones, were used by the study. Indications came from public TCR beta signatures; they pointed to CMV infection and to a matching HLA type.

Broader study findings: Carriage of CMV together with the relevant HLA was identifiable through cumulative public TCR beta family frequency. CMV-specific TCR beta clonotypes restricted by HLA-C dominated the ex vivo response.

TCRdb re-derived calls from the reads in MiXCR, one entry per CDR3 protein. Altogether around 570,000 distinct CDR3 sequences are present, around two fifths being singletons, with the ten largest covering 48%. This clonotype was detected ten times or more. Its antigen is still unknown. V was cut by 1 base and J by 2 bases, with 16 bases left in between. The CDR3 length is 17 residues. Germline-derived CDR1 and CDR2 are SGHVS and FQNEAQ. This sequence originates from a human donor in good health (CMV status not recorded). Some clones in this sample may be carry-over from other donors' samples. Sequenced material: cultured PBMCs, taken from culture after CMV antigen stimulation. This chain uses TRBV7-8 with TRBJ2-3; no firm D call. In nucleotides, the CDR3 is TGTGCCAGCAGCTTAGTAGGCCCCCTCCGGATCACAGATACGCAGTATTTT. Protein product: CASSLVGPLRITDTQYF. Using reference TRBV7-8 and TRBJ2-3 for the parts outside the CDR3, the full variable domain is GAGVSQSPRYKVAKRGQDVALRCDPISGHVSLFWYQQALGQGPEFLTYFQNEAQLDKSGLPSDRFFAERPEGSVSTLKIQRTQQEDSAVYLCASSLVGPLRITDTQYFGPGTRLTVL.